This T cell receptor beta chain stems from a study of beta chain features in type 1 diabetes. Regarding the study as a whole: Unsettled here was the matter of whether HLA type influences TCRB rearrangement. TCRB repertoires of naive, central memory and Treg cells appeared more similar among patients than among healthy donors. There was a moderate but significant shortening of TCRB CDR3s in all four CD4+ subsets of Type 1 diabetes patients.

TCRB transcripts that were expressed got sequenced, as all of the isolated RNA had been reverse transcribed. Sequencing used immunoSEQ multiplex PCR; TCRdb keeps in-frame clones, though not all of them. Of more than 150,000 clones in the sample, approximately 8.8% were seen once. Stem cell-like memory, regulatory, central memory and naive CD4+ cells were sorted via CD45RO/CCR7/CD25/CD127/CD95/CD27. Points on this clone: Its antigen is not known.

The clonotype was recovered from a woman aged 30 to 39 with type 1 diabetes. Sequenced input: central memory CD4+ T cells from blood.

In nucleotides, the CDR3 is TGCGCCAGCAGTTCTGGTCACCTATTTCGGACAGAAATCACAGATACGCAGTATTTT. It translates to CASSSGHLFRTEITDTQYF. This chain uses TRBV23-1 with TRBJ2-3, with D perhaps TRBD1 (6 bases). TRBV23-1 is designated an ORF whose function remains uncertain. Deletions cut 5 bases from V and 2 bases from J, with 26 bases between. This CDR3 comprises 19 residues.